These T cell receptor beta chains were read from a single sample in a study of T cells in Graves' hyperthyroidism and ophthalmopathy. MiXCR was run by TCRdb on the multiplex PCR reads, yielding one entry per CDR3 protein. The data show fewer than 400,000 distinct CDR3 sequences, 15% to 20% seen once. Input material: blood. Source of these receptors: a man aged 25 to 40 with Graves' hyperthyroidism. CDR3s include the opening cysteine and the closing phenylalanine or tryptophan. A D gene is named only where the DNA matches it firmly. The size entry is marked missing in some rows and otherwise reads once, few, many or a size class.

>TRBV28|NA|TRBJ2-7|many
CASSFQAYEQYF
TGTGCCAGCAGTTTTCAGGCCTACGAGCAGTACTTC
>TRBV5-1|NA|TRBJ1-1|many
CASSPDGEMNTEAFF
TGCGCCAGCAGCCCCGACGGGGAGATGAACACTGAAGCTTTCTTT
>TRBV27|NA|TRBJ2-2|many
CASTPPGSLLANTGELFF
TGTGCCAGCACTCCCCCCGGCAGCCTTCTCGCGAACACCGGGGAGCTGTTTTTT
>TRBV19|NA|TRBJ1-5|few
CASSPRDRWANQPQHF
TGTGCCAGTAGTCCTCGGGATCGGTGGGCAAATCAGCCCCAGCATTTT
>TRBV6-1|TRBD1|TRBJ2-6|NA
CASSPNVIGTGKSGANVLTF
TGTGCCAGCAGTCCGAATGTAATCGGGACAGGGAAATCTGGGGCCAACGTCCTGACTTTC
>TRBV20-1|NA|TRBJ1-5|NA
CSARINAGPDQPQHF
TGCAGTGCTAGAATTAACGCCGGGCCTGACCAGCCCCAGCATTTT
>TRBV2|TRBD1|TRBJ2-2|many
CASSYDRGRDTGELFF
TGTGCCAGCAGCTACGACAGGGGGCGAGACACCGGGGAGCTGTTTTTT
>TRBV20-1|TRBD1|TRBJ2-7|few
CSAIQGAKSYEQYF
TGCAGTGCCATACAGGGGGCGAAGTCCTACGAGCAGTACTTC
>TRBV11-2|NA|TRBJ2-3|many
CASSLDQGTQYF
TGTGCCAGCAGCTTAGATCAAGGAACGCAGTATTTT
>TRBV10-3|NA|TRBJ2-2|few
CAIGGGAGELFF
TGTGCCATCGGAGGAGGGGCCGGGGAGCTGTTTTTT
>TRBV30|TRBD2|TRBJ2-3|many
CAWSSGRGDTQYF
TGTGCCTGGTCTAGCGGGAGGGGGGATACGCAGTATTTT
>TRBV5-5|NA|TRBJ2-5|many
CASSLVTTRETQYF
TGTGCCAGCAGCTTGGTGACCACCCGAGAAACCCAGTACTTC
>TRBV25-1|NA|TRBJ2-3|NA
CASRQTSTDTQYF
TGTGCCAGCAGGCAGACTAGCACAGATACGCAGTATTTT
>TRBV2|NA|TRBJ1-1|few
CASSEGRGVKAFF
TGTGCCAGCAGTGAAGGGCGGGGGGTGAAGGCTTTCTTT
>TRBV5-1|NA|TRBJ2-1|NA
CASSLGRDRCYEQFF
TGTGCCAGCAGCTTGGGACGGGATAGATGCTATGAGCAGTTCTTC
>TRBV5-1|NA|TRBJ2-7|many
CASSAESGTVSYEQYF
TGCGCCAGCAGCGCGGAGAGCGGGACAGTTTCCTACGAGCAGTACTTC
>TRBV27|NA|TRBJ2-2|NA
CASSLIGGTGELFF
TGTGCCAGCAGTTTAATAGGCGGAACCGGGGAGCTGTTTTTT
>TRBV9|TRBD1|TRBJ1-2|NA
CASSSSPSRTGLYGYTF
TGTGCCAGCAGTTCCAGCCCTTCGAGGACAGGCCTCTATGGCTACACCTTC
>TRBV5-4|NA|TRBJ2-7|few
CASSSPGRLHEQYF
TGTGCCAGCAGCTCCCCAGGGAGACTCCACGAGCAGTACTTC
>TRBV5-8|NA|TRBJ2-2|many
CASSLGGTINTGELFF
TGTGCCAGCAGCTTGGGAGGGACAATAAACACCGGGGAGCTGTTTTTT
>TRBV18|TRBD2|TRBJ2-7|few
CASSPPSGRGSYEQYF
TGTGCCAGCTCACCCCCTAGCGGGAGGGGGTCCTACGAGCAGTACTTC
>TRBV7-9|NA|TRBJ2-1|many
CASSFSGNEQFF
TGTGCCAGCAGCTTCTCGGGGAATGAGCAGTTCTTC
>TRBV5-1|NA|TRBJ2-2|many
CASSFGDNTGELFF
TGCGCCAGCAGCTTTGGGGATAACACCGGGGAGCTGTTTTTT
>TRBV6-1|TRBD2|TRBJ2-5|many
CASRLLAGWQETQYF
TGTGCCAGCAGACTACTAGCGGGATGGCAAGAGACCCAGTACTTC
>TRBV18|TRBD1|TRBJ2-2|NA
CASSPGTGWRFAGELFF
TGTGCCAGCTCACCGGGGACAGGGTGGCGTTTCGCCGGGGAGCTGTTTTTT
>TRBV5-6|TRBD1|TRBJ1-6|many
CASSPGRDRVDSPLHF
TGTGCCAGCAGCCCGGGACGGGACAGGGTGGATTCACCCCTCCACTTT
>TRBV4-1|TRBD2|TRBJ2-3|NA
CASSQRTSGRSSTDTQYF
TGCGCCAGCAGCCAGCGGACTAGCGGGAGGTCTAGCACAGATACGCAGTATTTT
>TRBV24-1|TRBD1|TRBJ2-3|NA
CATSDPTPGQGTDTQYF
TGTGCCACCAGTGATCCCACACCGGGACAGGGGACAGATACGCAGTATTTT
>TRBV28|NA|TRBJ2-4|NA
CASSPWQGTGAKNIQYF
TGTGCCAGCAGTCCCTGGCAGGGGACGGGGGCCAAAAACATTCAGTACTTC
>TRBV5-1|TRBD1|TRBJ1-6|NA
CASGTGNSPLHF
TGCGCCAGCGGGACAGGGAATTCACCCCTCCACTTT
>TRBV3-1|TRBD2|TRBJ2-1|many
CASSQAPGTGGDEQFF
TGTGCCAGCAGCCAAGCCCCCGGGACGGGGGGGGATGAGCAGTTCTTC
>TRBV6-2/TRBV6-3|NA|TRBJ2-7|many
CASSGAAYEQYF
TGTGCCAGCTCCGGGGCCGCCTACGAGCAGTACTTC
>TRBV18|NA|TRBJ2-3|few
CASSPPSQGSFADTQYF
TGTGCCAGCTCACCACCGTCCCAGGGGAGTTTTGCAGATACGCAGTATTTT
>TRBV25-1|TRBD1|TRBJ1-4|NA
CATKTGANEKLFF
TGTGCCACCAAGACAGGGGCTAATGAAAAACTGTTTTTT
>TRBV12-3/TRBV12-4|TRBD1|TRBJ1-1|many
CASTLTGYTEAFF
TGTGCCAGCACCTTGACAGGGTACACTGAAGCTTTCTTT
>TRBV30|NA|TRBJ1-5|many
CAWSDRLAPNQPQHF
TGTGCCTGGAGTGACAGGTTAGCGCCCAATCAGCCCCAGCATTTT
>TRBV12-3/TRBV12-4|NA|TRBJ2-1|NA
CASSPPLGEMGYNEQFF
TGTGCCAGCAGTCCTCCCCTGGGCGAAATGGGGTACAATGAGCAGTTCTTC
>TRBV11-2|NA|TRBJ1-6|many
CASSLDGRRSPLHF
TGTGCCAGCAGCTTAGACGGGCGACGGTCACCCCTCCACTTT
>TRBV28|TRBD2|TRBJ2-7|NA
CASKREGHSYEQYF
TGTGCCAGCAAGCGGGAGGGCCACTCCTACGAGCAGTACTTC
>TRBV12-3/TRBV12-4|NA|TRBJ2-5|many
CASSVGLAGTQYF
TGTGCCAGCAGCGTAGGCCTGGCCGGGACCCAGTACTTC
>TRBV24-1|NA|TRBJ2-2|many
CATLGSTGELFF
TGTGCCACCCTAGGGTCCACCGGGGAGCTGTTTTTT